This TCR beta chain was retrieved from a study of T cell repertoires in cytomegalovirus infection. Germline CDR1 SGHRS, CDR2 YFSETQ. The length of the CDR3 is 19 residues. V lost 0 bases and J lost 0; bases outside the gene matches: 9. TCRdb called the reads again in MiXCR, with one record for every CDR3 protein. The table records approximately 200,000 distinct CDR3 sequences, roughly 22% of them present only once. The clonotype comes from a human donor in good health (CMV status not recorded). Some clones in this sample may be carry-over from other donors' samples. Sequenced material: CD8+ T cells from PBMCs. The chain carries TRBV5-1 and TRBJ2-6; 7 nucleotides match TRBD1. The CDR3: CASSLEGALQISGANVLTF. The DNA of the CDR3 is TGCGCCAGCAGCTTGGAGGGGGCTCTACAGATCTCTGGGGCCAACGTCCTGACTTTC.